Below, 9 T cell receptor beta chains from the same sample are listed, as sequenced in a study of blood T cell repertoires in COVID-19. Sequencing was performed with immunoSEQ multiplex PCR; in TCRdb, only in-frame clones are kept and a portion is missing. The table includes 80,000 to 95,000 clones, roughly 90% detected once. Sequenced: peripheral blood. These receptors all stem from a man aged 65 to 79 with acute or convalescent COVID-19.

This clone was seen only once. This chain connects TRBV2 to TRBJ1-1; D remains ambiguous. The V end was cut by 7 bases, the J end by 4 bases, with 13 bases between. The germline V gene encodes CDR1 SNHLY and CDR2 FYNNEI. The CDR3 runs 13 residues. The CDR3 region has the DNA TGTGCCAGCACGGGTAGGTGGAGCACTGAAGCTTTCTTT. It is translated as CASTGRWSTEAFF.

In its sample, this clone was seen a few times. The CDR3 protein is CSASTGTAYEQYF. The CDR3 DNA follows: TGCAGTGCTAGTACAGGGACGGCCTACGAGCAGTACTTC. The J gene is TRBJ2-7, the V gene TRBV20-1, with D tentatively TRBD1 (6 bases). Germline V lookup: CDR1 DFQATT, CDR2 SNEGSKA (reference sequence). V gave up 3 bases and J gave up 2 bases, with 11 bases separating them. The CDR3 loop spans 13 amino acids.

This clone was seen once. The V gene is TRBV29-1, the J gene TRBJ1-4; TRBD1 matches 10 bases. The CDR3 has 14 amino acids. Germline loops: CDR1 SQVTM, CDR2 ANQGSEA. Unmatched junction bases numbered 9, after V lost 7 bases and J lost 7 bases. The CDR3 coding sequence is TGCAGCGGTGGGTTGACAGGGGGCGGTGAAAAACTGTTTTTT. Translated: CSGGLTGGGEKLFF.

The chain recombines TRBV19 with TRBJ2-3; D is possibly TRBD1 (7 bases). Germline V gives CDR1 LNHDA, CDR2 SQIVND (reference sequence). Trimming pared 7 bases from V and 0 bases from J, leaving 17 bases between. The CDR3 covers 16 residues. CDR3 sequence: CASTLSGGPSTDTQYF. For the CDR3, the DNA is TGTGCCAGTACCCTATCAGGGGGGCCAAGCACAGATACGCAGTATTTT.

This clone came up a few times. V usage is TRBV5-1 and J usage is TRBJ1-4; 8 nucleotides align to TRBD1. Unmatched junction bases numbered 5, after V lost 0 bases and J lost 4 bases. Germline assignment: CDR1 SGHRS and CDR2 YFSETQ. This CDR3 spans 16 amino acids. This chain's CDR3 is CASSLGGTGLNEKLFF. The CDR3 DNA sequence: TGCGCCAGCAGCTTGGGAGGGACAGGCCTTAATGAAAAACTGTTTTTT.

This chain links TRBV4-3 with TRBJ1-2, with D maybe TRBD1 (6 bases). The CDR3 covers 13 residues. Germline lookup yields CDR1 LGHNA and CDR2 YSLEER. V was clipped by 4 bases and J by 4 bases, with 10 bases between them. This chain's CDR3 is CASSPEQGYGYTF. The CDR3 DNA reads TGCGCCAGCAGCCCAGAACAGGGCTATGGCTACACCTTC.

The gene calls are TRBV6-6 and TRBJ2-7; tentative D call: TRBD2 (6 bases). CDR3 size: 15 residues. Germline-derived CDR1 and CDR2 are MNHNY and SVGAGI (reference sequence). Deletions cut 0 bases from V and 2 bases from J, with 11 bases between. This CDR3 reads CASSYSTSGPYEQYF. The CDR3 DNA sequence: TGTGCCAGCAGTTACTCGACTAGTGGACCCTACGAGCAGTACTTC.

The chain couples TRBV30 to TRBJ1-4, with TRBD1 identical over 8 bases. The CDR3 is made up of 15 amino acids. Germline lookup yields CDR1 GTSNPN and CDR2 SVGIG (reference sequence). J was trimmed by 7 bases and V by 0 bases; bases with no gene match: 7. In nucleotides, the CDR3 is TGTGCCTGGAGTGTCCTTGGACAGGGCGGTGAAAAACTGTTTTTT. Its protein product is CAWSVLGQGGEKLFF.

The genes are TRBV15 and TRBJ1-6, with 8 bases fitting TRBD1. The CDR3 consists of 14 residues. From germline, CDR1 is LNHNV and CDR2 YYDKDF (reference sequence). J lost 9 bases, V lost 3 bases, and 4 bases had no gene match. As DNA, the CDR3 is TGTGCCACCAGCAGTATCGGGACAGGTTCACCCCTCCACTTT. It encodes CATSSIGTGSPLHF. Looking up the rest from reference TRBV15 and TRBJ1-6 gives the full variable domain: DAMVIQNPRYQVTQFGKPVTLSCSQTLNHNVMYWYQQKSSQAPKLLFHYYDKDFNNEADTPDNFQSRRPNTSFCFLDIRSPGLGDTAMYLCATSSIGTGSPLHFGNGTRLTVT.